The next 3 T cell receptor beta chains were all read from a single sample in a study of shared clonotypes between healthy human individuals. Naive CD8 cells lacked CD45RO and underwent positive selection for CCR7, leaving out terminally differentiated effector memory CD45RA+ cells. Only in-frame clones appear in the TCRdb table, and some are missing; sequencing was by immunoSEQ multiplex PCR. In the table there are under 2,000,000 clones, roughly 95% of which are singletons. The sample was naive CD8+ T cells sorted from blood. The receptors originated from a man younger than 35 in good health.

The CDR3 loop is CASSFFGGLAGGETQYF. The CDR3 DNA sequence: TGTGCCAGCAGTTTTTTCGGAGGACTAGCCGGGGGAGAGACCCAGTACTTC. J is TRBJ2-5 and V is TRBV11-2; 8 positions agree with TRBD2. Germline assignment: CDR1 SGHAT and CDR2 FQNNGV. V lost 6 bases and J lost 4; bases outside the gene matches: 16. The CDR3 is 17 amino acids.

The CDR3 loop reads CASGEGPTGGYTF. DNA of the CDR3: TGTGCCAGCGGGGAAGGGCCTACGGGGGGCTACACCTTC. The chain couples TRBV2 to TRBJ1-2; D unresolved. This CDR3 contains 13 residues. Germline lookup yields CDR1 SNHLY and CDR2 FYNNEI. V lost 8 bases, J lost 8 bases, and 18 bases lay in between. The full variable domain, completed using reference TRBV2 and TRBJ1-2, is EPEVTQTPSHQVTQMGQEVILRCVPISNHLYFYWYRQILGQKVEFLVSFYNNEISEKSEIFDDQFSVERPDGSNFTLKIRSTKLEDSAMYFCASGEGPTGGYTFGSGTRLTVV.

This clone was seen only once. The chain employs TRBV9 and TRBJ2-2, with TRBD2 matching 13 bases. The CDR3 consists of 16 residues. The trim removed 3 bases at V and 6 bases at J, leaving 5 bases unmatched. The germline V gene encodes CDR1 SGDLS and CDR2 YYNGEE. As DNA, the CDR3 is TGTGCCAGCAGCGATAGGACTAGCGGGAGTTCCGGGGAGCTGTTTTTT. Encoded protein: CASSDRTSGSSGELFF.